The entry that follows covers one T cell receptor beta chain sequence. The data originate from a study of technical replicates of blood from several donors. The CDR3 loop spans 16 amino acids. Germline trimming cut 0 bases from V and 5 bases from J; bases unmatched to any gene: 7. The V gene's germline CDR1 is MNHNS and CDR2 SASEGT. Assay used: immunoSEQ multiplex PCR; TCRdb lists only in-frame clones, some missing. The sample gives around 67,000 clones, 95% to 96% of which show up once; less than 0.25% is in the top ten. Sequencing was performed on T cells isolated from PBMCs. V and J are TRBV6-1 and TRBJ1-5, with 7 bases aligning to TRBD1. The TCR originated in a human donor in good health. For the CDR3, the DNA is TGTGCCAGCAGTGAAGCTTTTGGACAGGTGGATCAGCCCCAGCATTTT. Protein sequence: CASSEAFGQVDQPQHF.